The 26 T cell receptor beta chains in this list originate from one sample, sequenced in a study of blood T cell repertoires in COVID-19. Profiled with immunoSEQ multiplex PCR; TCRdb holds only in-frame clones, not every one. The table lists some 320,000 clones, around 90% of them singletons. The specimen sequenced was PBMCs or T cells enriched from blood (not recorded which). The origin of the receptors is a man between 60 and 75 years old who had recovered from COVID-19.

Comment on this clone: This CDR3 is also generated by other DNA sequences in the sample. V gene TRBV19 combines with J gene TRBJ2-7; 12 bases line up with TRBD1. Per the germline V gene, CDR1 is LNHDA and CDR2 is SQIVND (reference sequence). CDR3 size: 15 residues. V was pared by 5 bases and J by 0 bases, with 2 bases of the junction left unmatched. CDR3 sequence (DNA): TGTGCCAGTAGTCCGGGACAGGGGGCCTCCTACGAGCAGTACTTC. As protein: CASSPGQGASYEQYF.

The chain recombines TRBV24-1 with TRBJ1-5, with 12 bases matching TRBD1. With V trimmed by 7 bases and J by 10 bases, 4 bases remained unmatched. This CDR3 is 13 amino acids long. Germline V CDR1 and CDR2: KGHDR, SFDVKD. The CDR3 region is CATRGTGGGPQHF. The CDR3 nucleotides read TGTGCCACCAGAGGGACAGGGGGCGGTCCCCAGCATTTT.

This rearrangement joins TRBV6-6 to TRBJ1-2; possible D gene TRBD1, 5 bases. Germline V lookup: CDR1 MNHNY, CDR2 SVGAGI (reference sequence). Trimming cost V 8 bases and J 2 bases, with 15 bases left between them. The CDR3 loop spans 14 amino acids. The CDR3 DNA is TGTGCCAGCCATTCCCTACAGGAGAACTATGGCTACACCTTC. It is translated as CASHSLQENYGYTF.

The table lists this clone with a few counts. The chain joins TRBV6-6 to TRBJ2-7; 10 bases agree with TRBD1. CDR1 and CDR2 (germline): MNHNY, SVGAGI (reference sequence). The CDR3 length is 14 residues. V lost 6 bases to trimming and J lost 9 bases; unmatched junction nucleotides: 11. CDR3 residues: CASRGTGVASGQYF. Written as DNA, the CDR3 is TGTGCCAGCAGAGGGACAGGGGTAGCCTCAGGGCAGTACTTC.

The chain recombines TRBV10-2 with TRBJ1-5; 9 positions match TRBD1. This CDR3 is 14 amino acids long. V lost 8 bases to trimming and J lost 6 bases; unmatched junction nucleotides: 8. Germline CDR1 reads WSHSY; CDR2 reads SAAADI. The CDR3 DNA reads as TGCGCCAGCGGCAAGACAGGGGGTGCTCAGCCCCAGCATTTT. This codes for CASGKTGGAQPQHF.

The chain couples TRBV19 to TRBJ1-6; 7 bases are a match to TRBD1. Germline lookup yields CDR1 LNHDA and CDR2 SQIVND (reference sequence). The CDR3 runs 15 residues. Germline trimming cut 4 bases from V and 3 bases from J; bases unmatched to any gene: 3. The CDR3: CASSTTGVYNSPLHF. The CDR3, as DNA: TGTGCCAGTAGTACAACAGGGGTCTATAATTCACCCCTCCACTTT.

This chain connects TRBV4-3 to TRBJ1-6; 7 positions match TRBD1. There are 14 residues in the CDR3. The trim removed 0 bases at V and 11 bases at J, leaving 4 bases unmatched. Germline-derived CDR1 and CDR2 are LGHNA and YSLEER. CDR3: CASSQDRTGPPLHF. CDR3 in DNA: TGCGCCAGCAGCCAAGATAGGACAGGTCCACCCCTCCACTTT.

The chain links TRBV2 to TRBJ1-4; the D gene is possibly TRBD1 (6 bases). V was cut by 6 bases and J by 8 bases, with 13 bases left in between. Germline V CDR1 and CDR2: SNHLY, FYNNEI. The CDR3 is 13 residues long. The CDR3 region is CASSYRVGEKLFF. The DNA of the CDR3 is TGTGCCAGCAGCTACAGGGTGGGGGAAAAACTGTTTTTT. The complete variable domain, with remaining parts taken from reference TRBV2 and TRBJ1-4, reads EPEVTQTPSHQVTQMGQEVILRCVPISNHLYFYWYRQILGQKVEFLVSFYNNEISEKSEIFDDQFSVERPDGSNFTLKIRSTKLEDSAMYFCASSYRVGEKLFFGSGTQLSVL.

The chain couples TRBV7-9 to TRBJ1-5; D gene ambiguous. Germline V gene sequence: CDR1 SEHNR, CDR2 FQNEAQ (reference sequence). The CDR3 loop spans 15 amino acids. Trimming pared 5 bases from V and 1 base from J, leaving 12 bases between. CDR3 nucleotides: TGTGCCAGCAGCCCGGGAGCGAGAAGCAATCAGCCCCAGCATTTT. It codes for CASSPGARSNQPQHF. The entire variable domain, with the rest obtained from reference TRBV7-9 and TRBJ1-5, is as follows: DTGVSQNPRHKITKRGQNVTFRCDPISEHNRLYWYRQTLGQGPEFLTYFQNEAQLEKSRLLSDRFSAERPKGSFSTLEIQRTEQGDSAMYLCASSPGARSNQPQHFGDGTRLSIL.

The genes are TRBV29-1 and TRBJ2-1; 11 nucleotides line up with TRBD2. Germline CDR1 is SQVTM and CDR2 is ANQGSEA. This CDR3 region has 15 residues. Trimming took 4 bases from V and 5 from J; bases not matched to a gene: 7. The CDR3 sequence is CSVGGTSGTHNEQFF. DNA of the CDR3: TGCAGCGTTGGGGGGACTAGCGGTACTCACAATGAGCAGTTCTTC.

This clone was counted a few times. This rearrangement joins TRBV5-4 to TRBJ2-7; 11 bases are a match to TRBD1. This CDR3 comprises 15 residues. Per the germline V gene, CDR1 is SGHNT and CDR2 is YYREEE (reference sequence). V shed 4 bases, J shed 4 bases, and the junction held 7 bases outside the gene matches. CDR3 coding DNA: TGTGCCAGCAGCCACCGGGACAGGGGGATGTACGAGCAGTACTTC. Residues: CASSHRDRGMYEQYF.

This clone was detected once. CDR3 in amino acids: CASTAGTYEQYF. The CDR3 DNA reads TGCGCCAGCACCGCGGGGACCTACGAGCAGTACTTC. V is TRBV10-2 and J is TRBJ2-7; D possibly corresponds to TRBD2 (6 bases). Germline CDR1 and CDR2: WSHSY and SAAADI. The CDR3 has 12 amino acids. Trimming stripped 7 bases from V and 2 bases from J, with 9 bases between.

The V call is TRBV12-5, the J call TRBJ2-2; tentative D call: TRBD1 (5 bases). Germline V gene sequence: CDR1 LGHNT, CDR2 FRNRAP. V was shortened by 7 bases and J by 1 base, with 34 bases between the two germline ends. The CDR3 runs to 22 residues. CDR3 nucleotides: TGTGCTAGTGACCTAGGGTGGTGGGGCAAAGCGCGACAGCCTAAGAACACCGGGGAGCTGTTTTTT. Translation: CASDLGWWGKARQPKNTGELFF. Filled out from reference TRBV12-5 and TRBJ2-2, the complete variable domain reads DARVTQTPRHKVTEMGQEVTMRCQPILGHNTVFWYRQTMMQGLELLAYFRNRAPLDDSGMPKDRFSAEMPDATLATLKIQPSEPRDSAVYFCASDLGWWGKARQPKNTGELFFGEGSRLTVL.

The CDR3 sequence is CASSYSVGAPAHF. The CDR3 DNA reads TGTGCCAGCAGTTACTCGGTGGGGGCCCCGGCGCATTTT. The chain employs TRBV6-5 and TRBJ1-5; perhaps TRBD1 as D (6 bases). CDR1 is MNHEY and CDR2 is SVGAGI in the germline V gene. The CDR3 length is 13 residues. V gave up 0 bases and J gave up 15 bases, with 15 bases separating them.

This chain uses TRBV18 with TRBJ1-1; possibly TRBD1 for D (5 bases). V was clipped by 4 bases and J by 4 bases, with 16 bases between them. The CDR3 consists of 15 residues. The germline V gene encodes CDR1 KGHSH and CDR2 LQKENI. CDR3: CASSLDIGRGTEAFF. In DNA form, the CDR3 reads TGTGCCAGCTCACTCGACATAGGAAGGGGCACTGAAGCTTTCTTT.

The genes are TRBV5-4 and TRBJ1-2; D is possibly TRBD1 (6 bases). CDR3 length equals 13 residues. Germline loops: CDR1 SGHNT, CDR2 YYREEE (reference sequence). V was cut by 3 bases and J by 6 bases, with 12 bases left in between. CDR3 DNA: TGTGCCAGCAGCTCTCTAGGGGGACATGGCTACACCTTC. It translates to CASSSLGGHGYTF.

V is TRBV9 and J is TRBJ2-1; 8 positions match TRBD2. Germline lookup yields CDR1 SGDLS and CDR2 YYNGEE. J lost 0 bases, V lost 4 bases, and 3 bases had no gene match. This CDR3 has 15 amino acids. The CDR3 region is CASSPSGGSYNEQFF. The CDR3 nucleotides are TGTGCCAGCAGCCCGAGCGGGGGCTCCTACAATGAGCAGTTCTTC.

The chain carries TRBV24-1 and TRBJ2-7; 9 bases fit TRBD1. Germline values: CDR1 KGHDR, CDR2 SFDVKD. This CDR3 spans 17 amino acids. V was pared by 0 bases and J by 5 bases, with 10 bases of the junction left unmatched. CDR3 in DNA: TGTGCCACCAGTGATTTGCCATCCGGGACAGGGCACGACGAGCAGTACTTC. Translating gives CATSDLPSGTGHDEQYF.

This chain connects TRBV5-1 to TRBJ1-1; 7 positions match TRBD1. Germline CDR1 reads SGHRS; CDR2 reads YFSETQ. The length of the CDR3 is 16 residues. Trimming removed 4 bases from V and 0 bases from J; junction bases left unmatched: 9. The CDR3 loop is CASSTAGGSMNTEAFF. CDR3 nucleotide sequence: TGCGCCAGCAGCACCGCAGGGGGTAGTATGAACACTGAAGCTTTCTTT. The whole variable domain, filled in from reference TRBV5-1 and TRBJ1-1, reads KAGVTQTPRYLIKTRGQQVTLSCSPISGHRSVSWYQQTPGQGLQFLFEYFSETQRNKGNFPGRFSGRQFSNSRSEMNVSTLELGDSALYLCASSTAGGSMNTEAFFGQGTRLTVV.

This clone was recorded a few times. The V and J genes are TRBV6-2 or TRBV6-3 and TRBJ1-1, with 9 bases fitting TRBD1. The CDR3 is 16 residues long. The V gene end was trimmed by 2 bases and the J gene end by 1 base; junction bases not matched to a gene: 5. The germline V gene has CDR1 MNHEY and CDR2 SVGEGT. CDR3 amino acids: CASSYKGQGRNTEAFF. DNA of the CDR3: TGTGCCAGCAGTTACAAGGGACAGGGAAGGAACACTGAAGCTTTCTTT.

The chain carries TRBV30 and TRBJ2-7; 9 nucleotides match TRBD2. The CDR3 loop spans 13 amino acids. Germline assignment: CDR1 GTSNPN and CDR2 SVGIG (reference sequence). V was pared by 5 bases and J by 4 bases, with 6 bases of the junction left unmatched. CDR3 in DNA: TGTGCCTGGGGGACTAGCCTCCCTTACGAGCAGTACTTC. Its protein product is CAWGTSLPYEQYF.

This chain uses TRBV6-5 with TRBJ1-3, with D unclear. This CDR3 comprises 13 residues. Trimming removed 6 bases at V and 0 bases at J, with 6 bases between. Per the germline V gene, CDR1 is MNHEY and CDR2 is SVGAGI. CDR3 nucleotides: TGTGCCAGCAGGCTGAGCTCTGGAAACACCATATATTTT. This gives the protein CASRLSSGNTIYF.

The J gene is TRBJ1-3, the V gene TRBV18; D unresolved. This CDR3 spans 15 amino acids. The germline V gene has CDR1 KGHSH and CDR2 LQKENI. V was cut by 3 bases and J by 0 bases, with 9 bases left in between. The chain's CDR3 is CASSPAPSSGNTIYF. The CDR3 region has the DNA TGTGCCAGCTCACCCGCCCCCAGCTCTGGAAACACCATATATTTT.

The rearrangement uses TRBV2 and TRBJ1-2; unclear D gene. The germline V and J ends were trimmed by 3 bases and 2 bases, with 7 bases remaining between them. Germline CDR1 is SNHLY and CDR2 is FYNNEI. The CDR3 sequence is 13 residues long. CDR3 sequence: CASSDDGNYGYTF. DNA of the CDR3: TGTGCCAGCAGTGACGACGGGAACTATGGCTACACCTTC.

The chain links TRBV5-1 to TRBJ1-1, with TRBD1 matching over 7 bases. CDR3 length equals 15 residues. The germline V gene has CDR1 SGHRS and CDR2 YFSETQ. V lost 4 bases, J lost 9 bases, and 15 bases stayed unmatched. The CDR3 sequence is CASSPGDSQSDKAFF. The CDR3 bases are TGCGCCAGCAGCCCTGGGGACAGCCAGTCAGACAAAGCTTTCTTT. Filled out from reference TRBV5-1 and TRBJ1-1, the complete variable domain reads KAGVTQTPRYLIKTRGQQVTLSCSPISGHRSVSWYQQTPGQGLQFLFEYFSETQRNKGNFPGRFSGRQFSNSRSEMNVSTLELGDSALYLCASSPGDSQSDKAFFGQGTRLTVV.

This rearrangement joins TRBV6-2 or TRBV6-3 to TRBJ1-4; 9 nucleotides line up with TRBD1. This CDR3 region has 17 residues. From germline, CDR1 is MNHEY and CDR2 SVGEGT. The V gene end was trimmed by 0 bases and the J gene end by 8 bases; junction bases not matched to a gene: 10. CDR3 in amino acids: CASSYSAGTGNTEKLFF. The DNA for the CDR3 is TGTGCCAGCAGTTACTCGGCCGGGACAGGGAATACGGAAAAACTGTTTTTT.